The subject of this entry is one T cell receptor beta chain. The source of the sample is a study of blood T cell repertoires in COVID-19. Study as a whole: Sites in the United States, Italy and Spain provided acute and convalescent COVID-19 samples. Nucleic acid was either cDNA or gDNA, and it came from T cells, B-cell-depleted T cells, or PBMCs.

Original processing methods: Amplification with reference gene primers provided the estimates of nucleated cell counts. Profiled with immunoSEQ multiplex PCR; TCRdb holds only in-frame clones, not every one. V, J and clone size were drawn from that table, and D and trimming were deduced from the DNA. In the table there are more than 25,000 clones, 84% of which are singletons. Germline CDR1 reads ENHRY; CDR2 reads SYGVKD. The germline V and J ends were trimmed by 2 bases and 2 bases, with 6 bases remaining between them. The CDR3 is 13 amino acids. The receptor comes from a human donor in a cohort sampled during active COVID-19. The chain has TRBV10-3 and TRBJ1-2; no reliable D call. The sequenced sample consisted of peripheral blood. CDR3 protein: CAISETGNYGYTF. CDR3 bases: TGTGCCATCAGTGAGACGGGAAACTATGGCTACACCTTC.